These 18 T cell receptor beta chains came from one sample sequenced in a study of blood T cell repertoires in COVID-19 (dated by TCRdb to between 2020 and 2021). Libraries were constructed by the immunoSEQ multiplex PCR assay. Drawn from immuneACCESS, this table holds only the in-frame rearrangements with V and J called that TCRdb kept. Clones are partly lost; checked studies trace under half to an unresolved V gene and leave the rest unexplained. This sample lists almost 250,000 clones; about 89% were detected once. The top ten clones comprise 4.1% of the sample. The specimen sequenced was PBMCs or T cells enriched from blood (not recorded which). The source is a woman aged 30 to 39 who had recovered from COVID-19.

The chain employs TRBV28 and TRBJ2-1, with 11 bases aligning to TRBD2. The CDR3 runs 16 residues. Germline CDR1 is MDHEN and CDR2 is SYDVKM. Unmatched junction bases numbered 5, after V lost 5 bases and J lost 2 bases. The CDR3 is CASSLIAGGPYNEQFF. The DNA of the CDR3 is TGTGCCAGCAGTCTCATAGCGGGAGGGCCCTACAATGAGCAGTTCTTC. Full variable domain (remainder filled in from reference TRBV28 and TRBJ2-1): DVKVTQSSRYLVKRTGEKVFLECVQDMDHENMFWYRQDPGLGLRLIYFSYDVKMKEKGDIPEGYSVSREKKERFSLILESASTNQTSMYLCASSLIAGGPYNEQFFGPGTRLTVL.

The chain carries TRBV7-9 and TRBJ1-2; D is unresolved. The CDR3 runs to 13 residues. CDR1 and CDR2 (germline): SEHNR, FQNEAQ (reference sequence). Trimming shortened V by 1 base and J by 8 bases, and 11 bases separated the two germline ends. CDR3 region: CASSLGADVGYTF. DNA of the CDR3: TGTGCCAGCAGCTTAGGGGCTGACGTAGGCTACACCTTC.

The rearrangement links TRBV5-1 to TRBJ2-5, with 9 bases aligning to TRBD1. The germline gives CDR1 SGHRS, CDR2 YFSETQ. V trimming: 2 bases; J trimming: 2 bases; junction bases outside the gene matches: 7. The CDR3 extends over 16 amino acids. The CDR3 sequence: CASSFSTGGWQETQYF. The CDR3 DNA reads TGCGCCAGCAGCTTCTCGACAGGGGGTTGGCAAGAGACCCAGTACTTC.

This clone was seen a few times. V gene TRBV4-1 combines with J gene TRBJ2-1; the D gene is possibly TRBD1 (6 bases). Trimming took off 1 base at V and 15 bases at J, with 19 bases between the two ends. The CDR3 runs 14 residues. Germline V gives CDR1 MGHRA, CDR2 YSYEKL. The CDR3 here is CASSQGNGNRAPFF. In DNA, the CDR3 is TGCGCCAGCAGCCAAGGAAATGGTAACAGGGCTCCGTTCTTC.

The V gene is TRBV4-2, the J gene TRBJ1-3, with TRBD1 matching over 8 bases. After removal of 0 bases from V and 3 bases from J, the junction contained 7 bases not matched to a gene. This CDR3 has 17 residues. The germline V gene has CDR1 LGHNA and CDR2 YNFKEQ. The CDR3 region is CASSQEATGDNGNTIYF. The CDR3 bases are TGTGCCAGCAGCCAAGAGGCGACAGGGGATAATGGAAACACCATATATTTT.

The chain recombines TRBV4-3 with TRBJ1-2, with 7 bases identical to TRBD1. CDR1 and CDR2 (germline): LGHNA, YSLEER. J gave up 2 bases and V 4 bases, and 13 bases lay outside the gene matches. There are 17 residues in the CDR3. The chain's CDR3 is CASSLQTGRYQNYGYTF. The CDR3, as DNA: TGCGCCAGCAGCCTCCAGACAGGGAGGTACCAAAACTATGGCTACACCTTC.

The V call is TRBV28, the J call TRBJ2-1; a weak D match, TRBD1 (5 bases). V was shortened by 1 base and J by 0 bases, with 13 bases between the two germline ends. The CDR3 sequence is 17 residues long. Germline CDR1 reads MDHEN; CDR2 reads SYDVKM. The CDR3 loop is CASSLSKGQGSYNEQFF. The CDR3 DNA follows: TGTGCCAGCAGTTTATCCAAGGGGCAGGGCTCCTACAATGAGCAGTTCTTC. Combining the CDR3 with reference TRBV28 and TRBJ2-1 gives the whole variable domain DVKVTQSSRYLVKRTGEKVFLECVQDMDHENMFWYRQDPGLGLRLIYFSYDVKMKEKGDIPEGYSVSREKKERFSLILESASTNQTSMYLCASSLSKGQGSYNEQFFGPGTRLTVL.

This chain uses TRBV12-3 or TRBV12-4 with TRBJ2-1; possibly TRBD2 for D (5 bases). The CDR3 covers 13 residues. Trimming removed 4 bases from V and 8 bases from J, with 12 bases in between. The CDR3 DNA follows: TGTGCCAGCAGTTCCCCTAGCATTGATGAGCAGTTCTTC. This gives the protein CASSSPSIDEQFF.

This clone was recorded once. The rearrangement uses TRBV7-8 and TRBJ1-1; D remains unclear. Trimming took off 6 bases at V and 0 bases at J, with 8 bases between the two ends. CDR3 size: 13 residues. The V gene's germline CDR1 is SGHVS and CDR2 FQNEAQ. In nucleotides, the CDR3 is TGTGCCAGCAGGGAGGATCTGAACACTGAAGCTTTCTTT. The encoded protein is CASREDLNTEAFF.

V gene TRBV19 combines with J gene TRBJ2-7; TRBD2 might be the D (6 bases). Germline CDR1 LNHDA, CDR2 SQIVND (reference sequence). The V and J ends lost 3 bases and 0 bases respectively, with 24 bases between them. The CDR3 totals 19 residues. CDR3 in amino acids: CASSIAAVRGAGSSYEQYF. The CDR3, as DNA: TGTGCCAGTAGTATCGCGGCGGTAAGGGGAGCGGGCAGCTCCTACGAGCAGTACTTC.

J is TRBJ1-5 and V is TRBV19; TRBD1 aligns across 7 bases. J was trimmed by 2 bases and V by 6 bases; bases with no gene match: 7. The CDR3 consists of 15 residues. Germline values: CDR1 LNHDA, CDR2 SQIVND (reference sequence). CDR3: CASRRTQGGNQPQHF. The CDR3 DNA sequence: TGTGCCAGTAGGAGGACCCAGGGGGGCAATCAGCCCCAGCATTTT.

The V call is TRBV7-8, the J call TRBJ2-5, with 8 positions matching TRBD1. Unmatched junction bases numbered 0, after V lost 1 base and J lost 2 bases. From germline, CDR1 is SGHVS and CDR2 FQNEAQ. The CDR3 is 14 residues long. CDR3: CASSLGTGQETQYF. The CDR3 DNA reads TGTGCCAGCAGCTTAGGGACAGGGCAAGAGACCCAGTACTTC.

This clone was picked up one time. The chain uses TRBV27 and TRBJ1-4; 12 nucleotides agree with TRBD1. J lost 8 bases, V lost 2 bases, and 15 bases had no gene match. Germline V gives CDR1 MNHEY, CDR2 SMNVEV (reference sequence). The CDR3 length is 19 residues. The CDR3 loop reads CASSLTPPGTGGRGEKLFF. The CDR3 DNA is TGTGCCAGCAGTTTAACCCCTCCTGGGACAGGGGGCCGGGGGGAAAAACTGTTTTTT.

The chain employs TRBV28 and TRBJ2-7; TRBD2 agrees at 8 bases. CDR1 is MDHEN and CDR2 is SYDVKM in the germline V gene. The CDR3 has 14 residues. J was trimmed by 3 bases and V by 2 bases; bases with no gene match: 3. The CDR3 DNA sequence: TGTGCCAGCAGTTTAGCGGGAGGCCTCTACGAGCAGTACTTC. This gives the protein CASSLAGGLYEQYF.

CDR3 amino acids: CASTSGTSGRVHRNIQYF. The DNA for the CDR3 is TGTGCCAGTACCTCCGGCACTAGCGGGAGGGTGCATCGAAACATTCAGTACTTC. This chain connects TRBV19 to TRBJ2-4; 13 bases are shared with TRBD2. The CDR3 loop spans 18 amino acids. Germline lookup yields CDR1 LNHDA and CDR2 SQIVND (reference sequence). The V and J ends lost 7 bases and 6 bases, in that order; junction bases with no gene match: 15. Full variable domain (rest looked up from reference TRBV19 and TRBJ2-4): DGGITQSPKYLFRKEGQNVTLSCEQNLNHDAMYWYRQDPGQGLRLIYYSQIVNDFQKGDIAEGYSVSREKKESFPLTVTSAQKNPTAFYLCASTSGTSGRVHRNIQYFGAGTRLSVL.

The genes are TRBV7-2 and TRBJ1-5; D not certain. The germline gives CDR1 SGHTA, CDR2 FQGNSA. The V end was cut by 2 bases, the J end by 1 base, with 6 bases between. The CDR3 covers 14 residues. The CDR3 reads CASSLRGSNQPQHF. The CDR3 DNA is TGTGCCAGCAGCTTACGGGGAAGCAATCAGCCCCAGCATTTT.

The chain couples TRBV27 to TRBJ2-7; TRBD1 is a possible D gene (6 bases). The CDR3 has 14 amino acids. The germline CDR1 and CDR2 sequences are MNHEY and SMNVEV (reference sequence). The germline V and J ends were trimmed by 5 bases and 2 bases, with 13 bases remaining between them. CDR3 bases: TGTGCCAGCAGTCTACTCACAGGGCCCTACGAGCAGTACTTC. This gives the protein CASSLLTGPYEQYF.

J is TRBJ2-7 and V is TRBV5-5, with D perhaps matching TRBD1 (6 bases). The germline CDR1 and CDR2 sequences are SGHKS and YYEKEE (reference sequence). With 7 bases removed from V and 1 base from J, the gap between germline ends came to 12 bases. This CDR3 comprises 13 residues. DNA for the CDR3: TGTGCCAGCGAGGACAGTTTTTCCTACGAGCAGTACTTC. It codes for CASEDSFSYEQYF.